One TCR beta chain is described in this entry. Its antigen is currently unknown. Looked up from germline, CDR1 is LGHNA and CDR2 is YNFKEQ. CDR3 size: 17 residues. The ends lost 4 bases at V and 0 bases at J; junction bases unmatched: 9. The data stem from a study of cytomegalovirus exposure and HLA in healthy donors. PCR was performed using 60 Vbeta and 13 Jbeta primers. Generated by immunoSEQ multiplex PCR, the TCRdb table keeps only in-frame clones and is missing some. The profile shows about 130,000 clones, 78% of them singletons. Study-wide results and caveats: In a later analysis, specific HLA alleles were associated with 15,000 to 20,000 TCR beta sequences at a 0.05 false discovery rate. Sequencing likely generated an artifact that appeared as a cluster of highly shared sequence variants. In a later analysis, most CMV-associated TCR beta chains appeared HLA-restricted.

The material sequenced was PBMCs. This chain joins TRBV4-2 and TRBJ2-3, with TRBD2 identical over 8 bases. The receptor comes from a woman aged 40 to 50 in good health and CMV-seronegative. CDR3 DNA: TGTGCCAGCAGCCCCTTGACTAGCGCCACTAGCACAGATACGCAGTATTTT. This encodes CASSPLTSATSTDTQYF.